Listed below are T cell receptor beta chains from one sample, sequenced in a study of post-analysis software for immune sequencing data. TCRdb independently ran MiXCR on the PCR reads; one entry per CDR3 protein. Of some 690,000 distinct CDR3 sequences listed, 59% are singletons. The sequenced sample was blood. The receptors originated from a girl aged 2-10 years with multiple sclerosis. CDR3s include the opening cysteine and the closing phenylalanine or tryptophan. D genes are given only for firm matches. Part of the rows lack a size; the others show once, few, many or a class for expanded clones.

d_gene	v_gene	abundance	j_gene	CDR3aa	CDR3nt
TRBD2	TRBV20-1	NA	TRBJ2-3	CSATGLAGSRTDTQYF	TGCAGTGCTACCGGACTAGCGGGGTCACGGACAGATACGCAGTATTTT
TRBD1	TRBV20-1	NA	TRBJ2-3	CSAITGGNTDTQYF	TGCAGTGCAATAACAGGGGGGAACACAGATACGCAGTATTTT
NA	TRBV7-3	NA	TRBJ1-1	CASSLSALNTEAFF	TGTGCCAGCAGCTTATCTGCCTTGAACACTGAAGCTTTCTTT
NA	TRBV29-1	few	TRBJ2-1	CSAGYTISYNEQFF	TGCAGCGCCGGTTACACGATCTCCTACAATGAGCAGTTCTTC
NA	TRBV5-6	NA	TRBJ2-5	CASSLNIGQGLQETQYF	TGTGCCAGCAGCTTGAATATAGGCCAGGGTCTCCAAGAGACCCAGTACTTC
NA	TRBV11-2	NA	TRBJ2-7	CASSSWPGEQYF	TGTGCCAGCAGCTCCTGGCCTGGAGAGCAGTACTTC
NA	TRBV12-3/TRBV12-4	NA	TRBJ2-5	CASSLIGPETQYF	TGTGCCAGCAGTTTAATCGGGCCAGAGACCCAGTACTTC
NA	TRBV12-3/TRBV12-4	NA	TRBJ2-7	CASGSFGVYEQYF	TGTGCCAGCGGTTCTTTTGGGGTATACGAGCAGTACTTC
TRBD2	TRBV5-1	NA	TRBJ2-1	CASSLGASGTTSEQFF	TGCGCCAGCAGCTTGGGTGCTAGCGGGACCACAAGTGAGCAGTTCTTC
NA	TRBV29-1	few	TRBJ2-3	CSVGGDPTDTQYF	TGCAGCGTTGGGGGGGACCCCACAGATACGCAGTATTTT
TRBD1	TRBV12-3/TRBV12-4	NA	TRBJ2-3	CASSQGQGGTDTQYF	TGTGCCAGCAGTCAAGGACAGGGAGGCACAGATACGCAGTATTTT
TRBD2	TRBV5-1	NA	TRBJ2-3	CASSLAPASILAGGTDTQYF	TGCGCCAGCAGCTTGGCCCCCGCTTCTATACTAGCGGGAGGCACAGATACGCAGTATTTT
NA	TRBV12-3/TRBV12-4	NA	TRBJ2-1	CASSPPPHRDLSSYNEQFF	TGTGCCAGCAGTCCCCCTCCGCACAGGGACCTAAGCTCCTACAATGAGCAGTTCTTC
NA	TRBV11-2	NA	TRBJ2-3	CASSLEGLDTQYF	TGTGCCAGCAGCTTAGAGGGGTTAGATACGCAGTATTTT
NA	TRBV29-1	few	TRBJ1-5	CSVGGGPNNQPQHF	TGCAGCGTTGGAGGGGGACCGAACAATCAGCCCCAGCATTTT
NA	TRBV6-6	few	TRBJ1-5	CASSYGGERNQPQHF	TGTGCCAGCAGTTACGGGGGGGAGCGGAATCAGCCCCAGCATTTT
TRBD2	TRBV20-1	once	TRBJ2-7	CSLAGGLRDYEQYF	TGCAGTTTAGCGGGAGGGCTCAGGGACTACGAGCAGTACTTC
NA	TRBV11-2	NA	TRBJ2-1	CASSHSNRENEQFF	TGTGCCAGCAGCCACTCAAACAGGGAAAATGAGCAGTTCTTC
NA	TRBV4-1	NA	TRBJ1-1	CASSHPGQSVEAFF	TGCGCCAGCAGCCACCCCGGACAGTCCGTTGAAGCTTTCTTT
NA	TRBV11-2	NA	TRBJ2-7	CASSPDLGFSYEQYF	TGTGCCAGCAGCCCAGACCTCGGATTCTCCTACGAGCAGTACTTC
NA	TRBV7-2	NA	TRBJ2-5	CASSPGVFQETQYF	TGTGCCAGCAGCCCAGGGGTCTTTCAAGAGACCCAGTACTTC
TRBD2	TRBV5-1	few	TRBJ2-6	CASSLFSPSGGALQANVLTF	TGCGCCAGCAGCTTGTTTAGCCCTAGCGGGGGTGCCCTCCAGGCCAACGTCCTGACTTTC
TRBD1	TRBV7-9	NA	TRBJ2-5	CASSLANRGLQETQYF	TGTGCCAGCAGCTTAGCAAACAGGGGGCTACAAGAGACCCAGTACTTC
NA	TRBV5-4	NA	TRBJ2-2	CASSPGPPSGTGELFF	TGTGCCAGCAGCCCCGGGCCCCCCTCGGGCACCGGGGAGCTGTTTTTT
TRBD2	TRBV7-9	NA	TRBJ2-1	CASSLASGGVIHNEQFF	TGTGCCAGCAGCTTAGCTAGCGGGGGGGTGATTCACAATGAGCAGTTCTTC
TRBD2	TRBV25-1	NA	TRBJ2-1	CASLSVSGGNEQFF	TGTGCCAGCCTTAGCGTTTCGGGGGGCAATGAGCAGTTCTTC
NA	TRBV5-1	NA	TRBJ2-7	CASSSGHRQYF	TGCGCCAGCAGCTCAGGACACCGGCAGTACTTC
TRBD1	TRBV5-1	NA	TRBJ2-3	CASSRDRSTDTQYF	TGCGCCAGCAGCCGGGACAGAAGCACAGATACGCAGTATTTT
TRBD1	TRBV13	NA	TRBJ2-7	CASSLRGGRGPSYEQYF	TGTGCCAGCAGCTTAAGGGGTGGCAGGGGGCCCTCCTACGAGCAGTACTTC
NA	TRBV27	NA	TRBJ2-7	CASSFGRFYEQYF	TGTGCCAGCAGTTTCGGAAGATTCTACGAGCAGTACTTC
NA	TRBV7-2	NA	TRBJ2-3	CASSPFGVASTDTQYF	TGTGCCAGCAGCCCCTTCGGGGTAGCTAGCACAGATACGCAGTATTTT
NA	TRBV29-1	NA	TRBJ2-6	CSVNPPGANVLTF	TGCAGCGTTAACCCCCCTGGGGCCAACGTCCTGACTTTC
NA	TRBV7-2	NA	TRBJ1-5	CAGSLGQGSYQPQHF	TGTGCCGGCAGCTTAGGGCAGGGGAGCTATCAGCCCCAGCATTTT
NA	TRBV4-2	NA	TRBJ2-6	CASSQSSLISGANVLTF	TGTGCCAGCAGCCAAAGTAGTCTTATCTCTGGGGCCAACGTCCTGACTTTC
NA	TRBV10-3	few	TRBJ2-3	CAIRNQLVGTRDTQYF	TGTGCCATCAGGAACCAACTAGTGGGGACCAGGGATACGCAGTATTTT
TRBD1	TRBV6-5	NA	TRBJ1-4	CASRPGTANEKLFF	TGTGCCAGCAGGCCCGGGACAGCTAATGAAAAACTGTTTTTT
TRBD2	TRBV20-1	NA	TRBJ2-1	CSARDTSGRALGYNEQFF	TGCAGTGCTAGAGATACTAGCGGGAGGGCCCTAGGGTACAATGAGCAGTTCTTC
NA	TRBV21-1	NA	TRBJ2-3	CASSNQREGTDTQYF	TGTGCCAGCAGCAACCAGCGGGAGGGAACAGATACGCAGTATTTT
TRBD1	TRBV9	NA	TRBJ2-7	CASSERTGAYEQYF	TGTGCCAGCAGCGAACGGACAGGTGCCTACGAGCAGTACTTC
NA	TRBV7-6	few	TRBJ2-3	CASSLEHGITDTQYF	TGTGCCAGCAGCTTAGAACATGGGATCACAGATACGCAGTATTTT
TRBD1	TRBV12-3/TRBV12-4	NA	TRBJ1-1	CASTSGTGGTEAFF	TGTGCCAGCACCTCCGGGACAGGGGGCACTGAAGCTTTCTTT
NA	TRBV29-1	NA	TRBJ2-2	CSVTSTETNTGELFF	TGCAGCGTCACCTCGACGGAAACGAACACCGGGGAGCTGTTTTTT
NA	TRBV3-1	NA	TRBJ2-5	CASSQEAGYNEQYF	TGTGCCAGCAGCCAAGAGGCGGGGTACAATGAGCAGTACTTC
NA	TRBV29-1	NA	TRBJ1-2	CSVEGVYGYTF	TGCAGCGTTGAAGGGGTTTATGGCTACACCTTC
NA	TRBV5-1	NA	TRBJ2-1	CASSPQAGGEQFF	TGCGCCAGCAGCCCCCAGGCTGGGGGCGAGCAGTTCTTC
TRBD2	TRBV20-1	few	TRBJ2-7	CSPSGRESGEQYF	TGCAGTCCATCCGGGAGGGAGAGTGGAGAGCAGTACTTC
NA	TRBV7-2	NA	TRBJ2-3	CASSLDGLTDTQYF	TGTGCCAGCAGCTTAGACGGGCTAACAGATACGCAGTATTTT
TRBD2	TRBV3-1	NA	TRBJ2-1	CASSPVAGGGWNEQFF	TGTGCCAGCAGCCCAGTAGCGGGGGGAGGGTGGAATGAGCAGTTCTTC
NA	TRBV12-3/TRBV12-4	NA	TRBJ1-2	CASSLGPLNYGYTF	TGTGCCAGCAGTTTAGGTCCGCTGAACTATGGCTACACCTTC
NA	TRBV27	NA	TRBJ2-1	CASSGQPSSYNEQFF	TGTGCCAGCAGTGGACAGCCGAGCTCCTACAATGAGCAGTTCTTC
TRBD1	TRBV5-1	NA	TRBJ2-1	CASSLEGQGNYNEQFF	TGCGCCAGCAGCTTGGAGGGACAGGGAAACTACAATGAGCAGTTCTTC
TRBD1	TRBV20-1	NA	TRBJ2-1	CSASRGQINEQFF	TGCAGTGCTAGCCGGGGACAGATCAATGAGCAGTTCTTC
NA	TRBV7-2	NA	TRBJ2-5	CASSSTLSRETQYF	TGTGCCAGCAGCTCTACCCTCTCTCGGGAGACCCAGTACTTC
NA	TRBV4-3	few	TRBJ2-2	CASSQDGGPTGELFF	TGCGCCAGCAGCCAAGATGGGGGACCCACCGGGGAGCTGTTTTTT
NA	TRBV7-9	NA	TRBJ2-1	CASSNHGAAYNEQFF	TGTGCCAGCAGCAATCACGGAGCCGCCTACAATGAGCAGTTCTTC
NA	TRBV29-1	few	TRBJ1-1	CSVRGGTEAFF	TGCAGCGTTCGGGGGGGCACTGAAGCTTTCTTT
TRBD2	TRBV27	NA	TRBJ2-1	CASSLSSSGGYNEQFF	TGTGCCAGCAGTTTAAGCTCCAGCGGGGGGTACAATGAGCAGTTCTTC
TRBD2	TRBV29-1	NA	TRBJ2-3	CSVLRLAGEADTQYF	TGCAGCGTTCTACGACTAGCGGGAGAAGCAGATACGCAGTATTTT
NA	TRBV6-5	NA	TRBJ1-2	CASSYSGVGGYGYTF	TGTGCCAGCAGTTACTCAGGGGTAGGGGGATATGGCTACACCTTC
TRBD2	TRBV7-2	NA	TRBJ2-1	CASSPRGLAGVGEQFF	TGTGCCAGCAGCCCGAGGGGACTAGCGGGAGTGGGTGAGCAGTTCTTC